Listed below are T cell receptor beta chains from one sample, sequenced in a study of PD-L1 blockade in urothelial cancer. Repertoires were generated with immunoSEQ multiplex PCR, while TCRdb's copy carries only in-frame clones and drops some. The sample contains 25,000 to 35,000 clones, approximately 81% of which appear only once. Sequencing used PBMCs, obtained around atezolizumab (anti-PD-L1) treatment. The receptors shown here come from a man between 65 and 85 years old with urothelial cancer. The CDR3 runs from the conserved cysteine through the conserved F or W. Fields, in order: D gene, clone size, V gene, J gene, CDR3 protein, CDR3 DNA. D genes are given only for firm matches. Part of the rows lack a size; the others show once, few, many or a class for expanded clones.

D gene: TRBD2
clone size: -
V gene: TRBV5-6
J gene: TRBJ2-1
CDR3 protein: CASSYRGSGSSYNEQFF
CDR3 DNA: TGTGCCAGCAGCTACCGGGGGAGCGGGAGCTCCTACAATGAGCAGTTCTTC

D gene: -
clone size: -
V gene: TRBV7-2
J gene: TRBJ1-1
CDR3 protein: CASSPGGTPPVRTEAFF
CDR3 DNA: TGTGCCAGCAGCCCGGGAGGCACGCCCCCGGTTAGGACTGAAGCTTTCTTT

D gene: -
clone size: -
V gene: TRBV19
J gene: TRBJ2-2
CDR3 protein: CASSIGMGGNTGELFF
CDR3 DNA: TGTGCCAGTAGTATCGGAATGGGGGGGAACACCGGGGAGCTGTTTTTT

D gene: TRBD2
clone size: -
V gene: TRBV19
J gene: TRBJ2-1
CDR3 protein: CASSDSGGYNEQFF
CDR3 DNA: TGTGCCAGTAGCGATAGCGGGGGCTACAATGAGCAGTTCTTC

D gene: -
clone size: -
V gene: TRBV7-2
J gene: TRBJ1-2
CDR3 protein: CASSLSTVTGLTLYGYTF
CDR3 DNA: TGTGCCAGCAGCCTATCTACGGTAACAGGGCTAACGCTCTATGGCTACACCTTC

D gene: -
clone size: -
V gene: TRBV20-1
J gene: TRBJ2-1
CDR3 protein: CSAFWGLAQFF
CDR3 DNA: TGCAGTGCCTTCTGGGGGCTAGCACAGTTCTTC

D gene: -
clone size: -
V gene: TRBV6-1
J gene: TRBJ1-2
CDR3 protein: CASSEPATGGYTF
CDR3 DNA: TGTGCCAGCAGTGAACCAGCAACAGGGGGCTACACCTTC

D gene: TRBD1
clone size: -
V gene: TRBV4-2
J gene: TRBJ2-1
CDR3 protein: CASSPEQGDEQFF
CDR3 DNA: TGTGCCAGCAGCCCAGAGCAGGGGGATGAGCAGTTCTTC

D gene: -
clone size: -
V gene: TRBV5-1
J gene: TRBJ2-2
CDR3 protein: CASSSKTLSTGELFF
CDR3 DNA: TGCGCCAGCAGCTCGAAGACTTTAAGTACCGGGGAGCTGTTTTTT

D gene: -
clone size: -
V gene: TRBV28
J gene: TRBJ1-1
CDR3 protein: CASISGGYEAFF
CDR3 DNA: TGTGCCAGCATATCCGGGGGGTATGAAGCTTTCTTT

D gene: -
clone size: -
V gene: TRBV7-2
J gene: TRBJ2-5
CDR3 protein: CASSPPRAVPGTQYF
CDR3 DNA: TGTGCCAGCAGCCCTCCCCGAGCGGTCCCGGGAACCCAGTACTTC

D gene: -
clone size: -
V gene: TRBV5-5
J gene: TRBJ1-4
CDR3 protein: CASSFGGGNEKLFF
CDR3 DNA: TGTGCCAGCAGCTTCGGGGGGGGCAATGAAAAACTGTTTTTT

D gene: TRBD1
clone size: once
V gene: TRBV28
J gene: TRBJ2-2
CDR3 protein: CASRETGVTGELFF
CDR3 DNA: TGTGCCAGCAGAGAGACAGGGGTAACCGGGGAGCTGTTTTTT

D gene: TRBD2
clone size: -
V gene: TRBV7-2
J gene: TRBJ2-2
CDR3 protein: CASSSSGGPAGELFF
CDR3 DNA: TGTGCCAGCAGCTCCTCGGGGGGGCCCGCCGGGGAGCTGTTTTTT

D gene: -
clone size: few
V gene: TRBV10-3
J gene: TRBJ2-1
CDR3 protein: CASRASVHEQFF
CDR3 DNA: TGTGCCTCACGGGCTAGCGTCCATGAGCAGTTCTTC

D gene: -
clone size: -
V gene: TRBV6-6
J gene: TRBJ1-1
CDR3 protein: CASSYVESGTEAFF
CDR3 DNA: TGTGCCAGCAGTTATGTGGAGTCGGGCACTGAAGCTTTCTTT

D gene: TRBD2
clone size: -
V gene: TRBV11-3
J gene: TRBJ2-1
CDR3 protein: CASSPSGGPYNEQFF
CDR3 DNA: TGTGCCAGCAGCCCTAGCGGGGGCCCATACAATGAGCAGTTCTTC

D gene: TRBD1
clone size: few
V gene: TRBV7-2
J gene: TRBJ1-5
CDR3 protein: CASSAQYRGQPQHF
CDR3 DNA: TGTGCCAGCAGCGCACAATACAGGGGACAGCCCCAGCATTTT

D gene: -
clone size: few
V gene: TRBV14
J gene: TRBJ2-1
CDR3 protein: CASSQGRGRLYNEQFF
CDR3 DNA: TGTGCCAGCAGCCAAGGCAGGGGACGCCTCTACAATGAGCAGTTCTTC

D gene: -
clone size: -
V gene: TRBV28
J gene: TRBJ1-5
CDR3 protein: CASSFVGRGALHSNQPQHF
CDR3 DNA: TGTGCCAGCAGTTTCGTGGGCAGGGGAGCCCTTCATAGCAATCAGCCCCAGCATTTT

D gene: -
clone size: -
V gene: TRBV5-1
J gene: TRBJ2-7
CDR3 protein: CARGDWTTYEQYF
CDR3 DNA: TGCGCCAGGGGGGACTGGACAACCTACGAGCAGTACTTC

D gene: -
clone size: -
V gene: TRBV2
J gene: TRBJ1-3
CDR3 protein: CASSGITAGNTIYF
CDR3 DNA: TGTGCCAGCAGTGGTATCACAGCAGGAAACACCATATATTTT

D gene: TRBD1
clone size: -
V gene: TRBV20-1
J gene: TRBJ1-4
CDR3 protein: CSAGQGEKLFF
CDR3 DNA: TGCAGTGCTGGACAGGGGGAAAAACTGTTTTTT

D gene: -
clone size: few
V gene: TRBV27
J gene: TRBJ1-2
CDR3 protein: CASSQGSDYGYTF
CDR3 DNA: TGTGCCAGCAGCCAGGGGTCGGACTATGGCTACACCTTC

D gene: TRBD2
clone size: -
V gene: TRBV5-1
J gene: TRBJ2-2
CDR3 protein: CASSLSGGAVGELFF
CDR3 DNA: TGCGCCAGCAGCTTGAGCGGGGGGGCCGTCGGGGAGCTGTTTTTT

D gene: TRBD1
clone size: -
V gene: TRBV5-1
J gene: TRBJ1-1
CDR3 protein: CASSLPGGNTEAFF
CDR3 DNA: TGCGCCAGCAGCTTACCAGGGGGCAACACTGAAGCTTTCTTT

D gene: -
clone size: -
V gene: TRBV2
J gene: TRBJ2-2
CDR3 protein: CASITVEGTGELFF
CDR3 DNA: TGTGCCAGCATCACCGTGGAGGGGACCGGGGAGCTGTTTTTT

D gene: -
clone size: once
V gene: TRBV18
J gene: TRBJ2-1
CDR3 protein: CASSPAAGGIEQFF
CDR3 DNA: TGTGCCAGCTCCCCCGCTGCCGGAGGCATTGAGCAGTTCTTC

D gene: -
clone size: -
V gene: TRBV10-3
J gene: TRBJ2-7
CDR3 protein: CAISESISLGGEQYF
CDR3 DNA: TGTGCCATCAGTGAGTCGATTAGCTTAGGTGGCGAGCAGTACTTC

D gene: -
clone size: -
V gene: TRBV6-6
J gene: TRBJ2-7
CDR3 protein: CASRPRTGTYEQYF
CDR3 DNA: TGTGCCAGCAGACCACGAACAGGTACCTACGAGCAGTACTTC

D gene: TRBD1
clone size: -
V gene: TRBV11-2
J gene: TRBJ2-3
CDR3 protein: CASSLDRTGVADTQYF
CDR3 DNA: TGTGCCAGCAGCTTAGATCGGACAGGGGTGGCAGATACGCAGTATTTT

D gene: -
clone size: -
V gene: TRBV14
J gene: TRBJ2-5
CDR3 protein: CASSQGRWATQYF
CDR3 DNA: TGTGCCAGCAGCCAAGGCAGATGGGCGACCCAGTACTTC

D gene: TRBD2
clone size: -
V gene: TRBV7-2
J gene: TRBJ2-1
CDR3 protein: CASSSRIAGARHEQFF
CDR3 DNA: TGTGCCAGCAGCTCAAGAATAGCGGGAGCTCGGCATGAGCAGTTCTTC

D gene: TRBD2
clone size: few
V gene: TRBV6-5
J gene: TRBJ2-3
CDR3 protein: CASSLGLAKDTQYF
CDR3 DNA: TGTGCCAGCAGTCTGGGACTAGCAAAAGATACGCAGTATTTT

D gene: TRBD1
clone size: once
V gene: TRBV5-1
J gene: TRBJ1-5
CDR3 protein: CASSPGQYADQPQHF
CDR3 DNA: TGCGCCAGCAGCCCGGGACAGTATGCGGATCAGCCCCAGCATTTT

D gene: TRBD1
clone size: few
V gene: TRBV30
J gene: TRBJ1-1
CDR3 protein: CAWSVRTGPGTEAFF
CDR3 DNA: TGTGCCTGGAGTGTAAGGACAGGGCCTGGGACTGAAGCTTTCTTT

D gene: TRBD2
clone size: -
V gene: TRBV7-3
J gene: TRBJ2-1
CDR3 protein: CASSLRLLAGGYNEQFF
CDR3 DNA: TGTGCCAGCAGCTTAAGATTACTAGCGGGGGGCTACAATGAGCAGTTCTTC

D gene: -
clone size: -
V gene: TRBV6-1
J gene: TRBJ2-3
CDR3 protein: CASSVEGMDTQYF
CDR3 DNA: TGTGCCAGCAGTGTTGAGGGAATGGATACGCAGTATTTT

D gene: -
clone size: -
V gene: TRBV5-1
J gene: TRBJ1-2
CDR3 protein: CASSLVLQGYGYTF
CDR3 DNA: TGCGCCAGCAGCTTGGTCCTTCAGGGGTATGGCTACACCTTC